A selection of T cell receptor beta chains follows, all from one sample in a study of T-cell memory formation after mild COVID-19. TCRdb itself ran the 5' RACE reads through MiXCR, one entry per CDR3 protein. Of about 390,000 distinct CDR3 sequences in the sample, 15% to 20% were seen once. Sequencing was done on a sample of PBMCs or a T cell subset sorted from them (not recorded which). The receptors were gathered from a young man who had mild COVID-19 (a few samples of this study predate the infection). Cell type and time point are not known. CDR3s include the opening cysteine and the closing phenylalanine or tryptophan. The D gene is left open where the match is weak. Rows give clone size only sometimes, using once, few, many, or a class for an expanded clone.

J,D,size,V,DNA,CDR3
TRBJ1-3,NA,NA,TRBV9,TGTGCCAGCACAAAAGTTGGCTCTGGAAACACCATATATTTT,CASTKVGSGNTIYF
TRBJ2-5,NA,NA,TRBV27,TGTGCCAGCAGTCCCTGGATTAGCAGGCACCAGTACTTC,CASSPWISRHQYF
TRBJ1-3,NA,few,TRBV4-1,TGCGCCAGCAGCCAAGGTTTATCCGGGTCCTCTGGAAACACCATATATTTT,CASSQGLSGSSGNTIYF
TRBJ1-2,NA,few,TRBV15,TGTGCCACCAGCAGGGGCAATTTGGACTATGGCTACACCTTC,CATSRGNLDYGYTF
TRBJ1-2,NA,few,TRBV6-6,TGTGCCAGCAGCGAGGGGCCCGGTAGGGCCAGAAACTATGGCTACACCTTC,CASSEGPGRARNYGYTF
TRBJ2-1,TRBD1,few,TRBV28,TGTGCCAGCATTAACAGGGGACCCAATGAGCAGTTCTTC,CASINRGPNEQFF
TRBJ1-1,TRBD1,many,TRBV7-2,TGTGCCAGCAGTAGCGACAGGGTTCACACTGAAGCTTTCTTT,CASSSDRVHTEAFF
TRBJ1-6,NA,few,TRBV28,TGTGCCAGCACCTCATTTTCGGGGGGACCGTCACCCCTCCACTTT,CASTSFSGGPSPLHF
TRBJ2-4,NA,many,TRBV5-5,TGTGCCAGCAGCGCCGGGCTAGAGGGGAACATTCAGTACTTC,CASSAGLEGNIQYF
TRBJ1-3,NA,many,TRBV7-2,TGTGCCAGCAGCCCGGCCCACTCTGGAAACACCATATATTTT,CASSPAHSGNTIYF
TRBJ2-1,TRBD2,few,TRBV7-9,TGTGCCAGCCCGCCTTGGGAGGGCCCAACAAACAATGAGCAGTTCTTC,CASPPWEGPTNNEQFF
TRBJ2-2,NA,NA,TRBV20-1,TGCAGTGCTAGGCAACCGAACACCGGGGAGCTGTTTTTT,CSARQPNTGELFF
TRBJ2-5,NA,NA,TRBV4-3,TGCGCCAGCAGCCAAGTGGCCCCGGCGAGACCCCAAGAGACCCAGTACTTC,CASSQVAPARPQETQYF
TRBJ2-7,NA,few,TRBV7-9,TGTGCCAGCGGCGTTCGGGACAACTCCTACGAGCAGTACTTC,CASGVRDNSYEQYF
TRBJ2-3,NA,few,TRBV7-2,TGTGCCAGCAGCCAGCGGGTCTCGTGGGTTACAGATACGCAGTATTTT,CASSQRVSWVTDTQYF
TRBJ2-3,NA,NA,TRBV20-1,TGCAGTGCTAGGGTACAGCGGGTCCTCCGAAACACAGATACGCAGTATTTT,CSARVQRVLRNTDTQYF
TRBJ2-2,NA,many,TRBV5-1,TGCGCCAGCGGAAGGAACTCGAACACCGGGGAGCTGTTTTTT,CASGRNSNTGELFF
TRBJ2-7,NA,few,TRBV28,TGTGCCAGCAGTTTTCCTACACAGGAGAGCTCCTACGAGCAGTACTTC,CASSFPTQESSYEQYF
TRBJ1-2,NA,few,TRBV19,TGTGCCAGTAGTATATATCCGGGGAACTATGGCTACACCTTC,CASSIYPGNYGYTF
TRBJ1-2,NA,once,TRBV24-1,TGTGCCACCAGTGACCCTTCCAGCGGGGGTGGCTACACCTTC,CATSDPSSGGGYTF
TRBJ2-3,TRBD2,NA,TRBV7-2,TGTGCCAGCAGCTTAACCGGGACTAGCGGGGTGGATACGCAGTATTTT,CASSLTGTSGVDTQYF
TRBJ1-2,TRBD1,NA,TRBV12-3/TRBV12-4,TGTGCCAGCCGGGGACAGGGTAAAACTAGGTATGGCTACACCTTC,CASRGQGKTRYGYTF
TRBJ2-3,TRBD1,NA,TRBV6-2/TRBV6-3,TGTGCCAGTGGACAGGGGAGCACAGATACGCAGTATTTT,CASGQGSTDTQYF
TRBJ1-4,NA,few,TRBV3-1,TGTGCCAGCAGCCAAGACTACACCGCAACTAATGAAAAACTGTTTTTT,CASSQDYTATNEKLFF
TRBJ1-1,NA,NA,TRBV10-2,TGCGCCAGCAGTGAGGGTTCCACTGAAGCTTTCTTT,CASSEGSTEAFF
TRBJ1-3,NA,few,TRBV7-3,TGTGCCAGCAGCTTAGTAGACGGGGACACCATATATTTT,CASSLVDGDTIYF
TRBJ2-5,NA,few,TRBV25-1,TGTGCCAGCAGTGAATCTGGCGGGGAAGAGACCCAGTACTTC,CASSESGGEETQYF
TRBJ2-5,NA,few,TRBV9,TGTGCCAGCAGCGCGTCCCAATATGGGGAGACCCAGTACTTC,CASSASQYGETQYF
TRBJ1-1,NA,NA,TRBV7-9,TGTGCCAGCAGCTCCCCCCTGGGACTCCATGAAGCTTTCTTT,CASSSPLGLHEAFF
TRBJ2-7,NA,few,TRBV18,TGTGCCAGCTCACCACCCTCGACAGGATACGAGCAGTACTTC,CASSPPSTGYEQYF
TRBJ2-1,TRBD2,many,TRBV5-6,TGTGCCAGCAGCTTAGCCCGGGACTACTACAATGAGCAGTTCTTC,CASSLARDYYNEQFF
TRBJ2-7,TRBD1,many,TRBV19,TGTGCCAGTAGTATTTTGGACAGGACCTACGAGCAGTACTTC,CASSILDRTYEQYF
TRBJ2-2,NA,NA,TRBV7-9,TGTGCCAGCAGCCTCAGGGGTAATGGCGGGGAGCTGTTTTTT,CASSLRGNGGELFF
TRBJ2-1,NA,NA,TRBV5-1,TGCGCCAGCAGCTTGGTTGGTGGGGCCAGCTCCTACAATGAGCAGTTCTTC,CASSLVGGASSYNEQFF
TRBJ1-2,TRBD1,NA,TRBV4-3,TGCGCCAGCAGCCCAGCGACAGGGCCGTATGGCTACACCTTC,CASSPATGPYGYTF
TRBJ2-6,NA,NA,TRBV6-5,TGTGCCTCCCTCGAGAGGTACTCTGGGGCCAACGTCCTGACTTTC,CASLERYSGANVLTF
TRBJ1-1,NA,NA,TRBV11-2,TGTGCCAGCAGCTTTAAATCCCTCTCGGACAGCCCAGCGGAAGCTTTCTTT,CASSFKSLSDSPAEAFF
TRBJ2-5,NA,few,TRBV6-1,TGTGCCAGCAGTGAAAGGGAAGTAGGGGAGACCCAGTACTTC,CASSEREVGETQYF
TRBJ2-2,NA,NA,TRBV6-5,TGTGCCAGCAGTTACTCCCTGGCATTAGGGGAGCTGTTTTTT,CASSYSLALGELFF
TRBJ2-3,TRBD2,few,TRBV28,TGTGCCAGCAGTACCCCCGCGGGAGGGGGGCGTTATACGCAGTATTTT,CASSTPAGGGRYTQYF
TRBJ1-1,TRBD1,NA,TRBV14,TGTGCCAGCAGCCACTTGACAGGGCCCTCCTCGGCTTTCTTT,CASSHLTGPSSAFF
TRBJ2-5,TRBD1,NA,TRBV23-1,TGCGCCAGCAGTCAATCGGGGCCTCCGGGACAGGAAGAGACCCAGTACTTC,CASSQSGPPGQEETQYF
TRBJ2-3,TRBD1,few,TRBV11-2,TGTGCCAGCAGCTACCAGGGGGCTCCGTGGGATACGCAGTATTTT,CASSYQGAPWDTQYF
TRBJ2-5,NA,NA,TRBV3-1,TGTGCCAGCAGCCTTGTCCCGTGGGGGACCCAGTACTTC,CASSLVPWGTQYF
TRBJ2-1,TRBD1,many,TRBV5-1,TGCGCCAGCAGCTTGGGGACAGGGGGCGAAGAGCAGTTCTTC,CASSLGTGGEEQFF
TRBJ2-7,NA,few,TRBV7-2,TGTGCCAGCAGCCAGGGGGGGGGTCCCCCCTACGAGCAGTACTTC,CASSQGGGPPYEQYF
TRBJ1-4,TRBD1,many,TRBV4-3,TGCGCCAGCAGCCGAGACAGGGTTGAAAAACTGTTTTTT,CASSRDRVEKLFF
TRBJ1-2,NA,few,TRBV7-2,TGTGCCAGCAGCTTAATAGTACGGGATGGCTACACCTTC,CASSLIVRDGYTF
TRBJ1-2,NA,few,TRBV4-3,TGCGCCAGCAGCCAACTGGACAGAGAAAACTATGGCTACACCTTC,CASSQLDRENYGYTF
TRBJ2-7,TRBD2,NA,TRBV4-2,TGTGCCAGCAGCTCCGGGGGGGAAGGCTCCTACGAGCAGTACTTC,CASSSGGEGSYEQYF
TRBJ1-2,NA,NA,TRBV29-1,TGCAGCGTTGAAGGGCGGGGATCCGTCTATGGCTACACCTTC,CSVEGRGSVYGYTF
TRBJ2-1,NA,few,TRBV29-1,TGCAGCGTTGAAATATCCGGGCAGGGCAATGAGCAGTTCTTC,CSVEISGQGNEQFF
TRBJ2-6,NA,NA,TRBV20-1,TGCAGTGCTCGGTGGGCTGGGGCCAACGTCCTGACTTTC,CSARWAGANVLTF
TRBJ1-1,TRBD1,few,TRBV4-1,TGCGCCAGCAGCCGGTCCGGGACAGCCCCTGAAGCTTTCTTT,CASSRSGTAPEAFF